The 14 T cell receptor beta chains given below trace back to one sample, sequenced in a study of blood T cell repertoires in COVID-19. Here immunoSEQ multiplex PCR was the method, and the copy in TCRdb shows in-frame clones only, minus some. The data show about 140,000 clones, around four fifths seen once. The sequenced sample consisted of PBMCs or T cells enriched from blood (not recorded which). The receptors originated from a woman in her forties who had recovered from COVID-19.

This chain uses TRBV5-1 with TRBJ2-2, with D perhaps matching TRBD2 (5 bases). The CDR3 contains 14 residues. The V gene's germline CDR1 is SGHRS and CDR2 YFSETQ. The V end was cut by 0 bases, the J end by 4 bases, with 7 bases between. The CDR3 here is CASSLAAGTGELFF. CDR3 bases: TGCGCCAGCAGCTTGGCGGCGGGCACCGGGGAGCTGTTTTTT.

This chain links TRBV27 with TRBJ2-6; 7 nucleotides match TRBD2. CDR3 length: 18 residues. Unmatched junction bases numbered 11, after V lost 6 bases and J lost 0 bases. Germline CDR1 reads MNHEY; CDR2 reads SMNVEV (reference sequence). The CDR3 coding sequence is TGTGCCAGCAGCCAACAAGGACTAGGACACTCTGGGGCCAACGTCCTGACTTTC. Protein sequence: CASSQQGLGHSGANVLTF.

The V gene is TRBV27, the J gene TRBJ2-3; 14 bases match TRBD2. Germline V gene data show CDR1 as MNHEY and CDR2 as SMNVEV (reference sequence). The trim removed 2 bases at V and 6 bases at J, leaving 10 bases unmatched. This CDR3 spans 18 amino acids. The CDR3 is CASSLLGLAGVGSDTQYF. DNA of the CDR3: TGTGCCAGCAGTTTACTGGGACTAGCGGGAGTCGGTTCTGATACGCAGTATTTT.

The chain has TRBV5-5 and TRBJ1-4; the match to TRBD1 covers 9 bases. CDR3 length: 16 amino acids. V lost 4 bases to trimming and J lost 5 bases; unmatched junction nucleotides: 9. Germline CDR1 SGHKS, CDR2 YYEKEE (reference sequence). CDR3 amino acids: CASSAYRGLSNEKLFF. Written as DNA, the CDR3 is TGTGCCAGCAGCGCCTACAGGGGGCTGTCCAATGAAAAACTGTTTTTT.

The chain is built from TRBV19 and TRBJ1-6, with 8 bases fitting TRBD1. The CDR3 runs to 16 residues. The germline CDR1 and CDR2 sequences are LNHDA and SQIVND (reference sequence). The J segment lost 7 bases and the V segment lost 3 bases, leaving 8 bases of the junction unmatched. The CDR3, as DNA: TGTGCCAGTAGTATCGGTCAGGGGGCTGGGAATTCACCCCTCCACTTT. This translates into CASSIGQGAGNSPLHF.

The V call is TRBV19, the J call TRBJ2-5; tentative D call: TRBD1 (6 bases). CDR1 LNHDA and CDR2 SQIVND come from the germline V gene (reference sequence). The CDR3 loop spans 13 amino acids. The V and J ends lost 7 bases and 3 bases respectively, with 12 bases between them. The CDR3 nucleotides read TGTGCCAGTACCGACAGGATAGAAGAGACCCAGTACTTC. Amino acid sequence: CASTDRIEETQYF.

The CDR3 sequence is CASSQQGGFYGYTF. In nucleotides, the CDR3 is TGTGCCAGCAGCCAACAAGGGGGATTCTATGGCTACACCTTC. The chain is built from TRBV14 and TRBJ1-2; TRBD1 might be the D (6 bases). Germline values: CDR1 SGHDN, CDR2 FVKESK. The germline V and J ends were trimmed by 2 bases and 4 bases, with 11 bases remaining between them. This CDR3 has 14 amino acids.

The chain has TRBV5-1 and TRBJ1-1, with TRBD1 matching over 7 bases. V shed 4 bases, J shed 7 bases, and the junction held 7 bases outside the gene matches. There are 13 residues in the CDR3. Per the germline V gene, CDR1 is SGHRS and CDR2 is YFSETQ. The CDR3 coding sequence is TGCGCCAGCAGCCTGAGGACAGGCATTGAAGCTTTCTTT. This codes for CASSLRTGIEAFF.

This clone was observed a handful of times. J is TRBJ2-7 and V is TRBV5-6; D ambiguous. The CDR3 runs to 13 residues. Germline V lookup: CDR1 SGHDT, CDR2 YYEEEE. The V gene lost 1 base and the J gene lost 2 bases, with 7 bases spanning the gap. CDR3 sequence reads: CASSLPYTYEQYF. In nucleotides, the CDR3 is TGTGCCAGCAGCTTGCCGTATACCTACGAGCAGTACTTC.

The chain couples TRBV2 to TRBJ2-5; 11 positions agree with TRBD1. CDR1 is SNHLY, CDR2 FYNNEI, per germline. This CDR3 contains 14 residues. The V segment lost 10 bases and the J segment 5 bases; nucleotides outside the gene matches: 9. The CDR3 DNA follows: TGTGCCACCTCCTGGACAGGGGGCTTGGAGACCCAGTACTTC. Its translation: CATSWTGGLETQYF.

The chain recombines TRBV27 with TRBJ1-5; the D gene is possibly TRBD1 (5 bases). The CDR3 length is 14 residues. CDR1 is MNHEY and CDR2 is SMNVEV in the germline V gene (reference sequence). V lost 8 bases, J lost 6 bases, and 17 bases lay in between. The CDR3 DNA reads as TGTGCCAGCGGGAACACCACCAGGGTTCAGCCCCAGCATTTT. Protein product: CASGNTTRVQPQHF.

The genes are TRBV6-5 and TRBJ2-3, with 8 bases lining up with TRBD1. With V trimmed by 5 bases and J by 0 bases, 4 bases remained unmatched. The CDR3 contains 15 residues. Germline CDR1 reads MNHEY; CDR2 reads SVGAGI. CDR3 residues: CASSRQGSSTDTQYF. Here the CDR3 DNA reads TGTGCCAGCAGTAGACAGGGGTCTAGCACAGATACGCAGTATTTT.

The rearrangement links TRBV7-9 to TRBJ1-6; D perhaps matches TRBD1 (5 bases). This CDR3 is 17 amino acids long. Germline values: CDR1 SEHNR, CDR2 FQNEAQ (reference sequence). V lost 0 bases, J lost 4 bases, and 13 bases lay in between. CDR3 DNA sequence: TGTGCCAGCAGCTTAGCGGGGGGAATCGGGTATAATTCACCCCTCCACTTT. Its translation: CASSLAGGIGYNSPLHF.

The CDR3, as DNA: TGTGCCAGCGGGACAGGGGAGAGCTACACCTTC. Encoded protein: CASGTGESYTF. J is TRBJ1-2 and V is TRBV2, with 10 bases that match TRBD1. The CDR3 length is 11 residues. V lost 8 bases to trimming and J lost 9 bases; unmatched junction nucleotides: 3. The germline CDR1 and CDR2 sequences are SNHLY and FYNNEI.